This T cell receptor beta chain emerged from a study of cytotoxic CD8 clonotypes in ibrutinib-treated CLL. General study findings and limits: Public clonotypes, rarely seen, contracted or held steady on treatment.

The CDR3 extends over 17 amino acids. The germline V gene has CDR1 SNHLY and CDR2 FYNNEI. Deletions cut 0 bases from V and 2 bases from J, with 16 bases between. Turning to this clone: The antigen remains unidentified.

Depth targeted 1 in 200,000 to 1 in 1 million T cells, averaging roughly 9.7x coverage per clonotype. The method was immunoSEQ multiplex PCR; TCRdb's version includes in-frame clones alone and lacks a portion of them. The sample includes around 310,000 clones, roughly 79% of them seen just once. The specimen comprised PBMCs, sampled before ibrutinib treatment. V gene TRBV2 combines with J gene TRBJ2-5; maybe TRBD1 (5 bases). The origin of this receptor is a human donor with chronic lymphocytic leukemia. The CDR3 loop is CASSEAAGRKLQETQYF. DNA for the CDR3: TGTGCCAGCAGTGAAGCTGCAGGGCGCAAATTACAAGAGACCCAGTACTTC.